This record concerns one TCR beta chain sequence. It has no known antigen specificity. The record has no base qualities; no much larger clone is one base away. The sample originates from a study of PD-1 blockade in classical Hodgkin lymphoma (dated by TCRdb to the early 2020s). Looking at the study overall: Nivolumab dosing was 3 mg/kg intravenously every 2 weeks, continuing until either disease progression or unacceptable toxicity. A peripheral blood immune signature of response to PD-1 blockade in classical Hodgkin lymphoma was defined using TCR beta sequencing and CyTOF.

The CDR3 goes from the cysteine to the phenylalanine over 18 residues. This entry keeps only the CDR3 DNA: 54 bases, framed from base 1. Germline trimming amounts to 4 bases on V and 5 bases on J, with 17 as the count of junction bases outside the gene matches. Per the germline V gene, SGHTA is the CDR1 and FQGNSA is the CDR2. What the authors observed across the whole study: Trial patients achieving complete response had baseline diversity similar to newly diagnosed patients, whereas partial responders and progressors had significantly lower diversity. CD4+ but not CD8+ TCR diversity rose significantly by C4D1 (p=0.0027 vs p=0.16), most apparent in complete responders (p=0.02). Only a single clinical trial cohort was studied, and what caused the repertoire differences, possibly disease activity or prior therapy, remained undefined. Baseline TCR diversity was reported to be lower in newly diagnosed patients than in healthy donors, and even lower in relapsed/refractory patients. Lower diversity was observed in patients in whom nivolumab was started less than 1 year after ASCT, and these patients were excluded from later analyses so that confounding by immune reconstitution would be avoided.

In the paper's terms, the time point label means: cycle 4 day 1 (C4D1), after more than five weeks of nivolumab. Relapse after autologous stem cell transplantation had occurred in all trial patients, and cohorts A, B and C were distinguished by prior brentuximab vedotin exposure. The trial cohort was composed of under 70 patients with relapsed/refractory classical Hodgkin lymphoma, for whom complete response, partial response or progressive disease was recorded as best overall response. Single-agent nivolumab was administered to trial patients in the multi-cohort phase II CheckMate 205 trial. Best overall response was determined by an independent review committee according to the 2007 International Working Group response criteria. Trial PBMCs were collected just before the start of nivolumab (C1D1) and during therapy at cycle 2 day 1 and cycle 4 day 1. Peripheral blood was collected in 8 mL Vacutainer Cell Preparation Tubes, from which PBMCs were isolated by centrifugation and then cryopreserved.

The Qiagen DNeasy kit was used to extract genomic DNA from unsorted PBMCs and from the negatively selected CD4+ and CD8+ fractions. TCR beta CDR3 regions were amplified by immunoSEQ multiplex PCR using primers annealing to V and J segments. A synthetic immune receptor repertoire was used to minimize amplification bias, and remaining bias was computationally removed after sequencing. The authors' pipeline ran thus. Repertoire diversity was quantified as the Shannon entropy index using custom Python scripts. Unsorted, CD4+ and CD8+ repertoires were examined separately, except in combined analyses, for which CD4+ and CD8+ sequences were merged in silico. Clonal expansion was defined as at least a 2-fold frequency increase after treatment relative to C1D1, with a pseudocount of 0.5 for undetected baseline clones. Singleton clones were defined as clones with 0 or 1 copy at C1D1, and non-singleton clones were defined as clones with 2 or more copies. By matching protein sequences in sorted samples from the same patient, clones expanded in unsorted samples were annotated as CD4+, CD8+ or unknown. Wilcoxon tests on paired samples were used to test changes in diversity from C1D1 to C4D1. TCRdb carries this immuneACCESS record with in-frame sequences only. Its versions omit some clonotypes, under half of them owing to an unresolved V gene in the studies checked, with the rest unexplained. The DNA gave D and trimming, while V, J and clone size come from that table. A total of about 93,000 clones appear in this sample, around 78% of them only once. The ten largest account for 8% to 9.5% of the sample.

Here the sequenced sample was peripheral blood mononuclear cells (PBMCs), taken before the fourth cycle of nivolumab. The sequence is built from TRBV7-2 and TRBJ2-1, with TRBD2 identical over 7 junction bases. This sequence originates from a human donor with classical Hodgkin lymphoma. The DNA sequence reads TGTGCCAGCAGCTCTATCCCCCTCTCTAGCGGATCAAACAATGAGCAGTTCTTC. It translates as CASSSIPLSSGSNNEQFF.